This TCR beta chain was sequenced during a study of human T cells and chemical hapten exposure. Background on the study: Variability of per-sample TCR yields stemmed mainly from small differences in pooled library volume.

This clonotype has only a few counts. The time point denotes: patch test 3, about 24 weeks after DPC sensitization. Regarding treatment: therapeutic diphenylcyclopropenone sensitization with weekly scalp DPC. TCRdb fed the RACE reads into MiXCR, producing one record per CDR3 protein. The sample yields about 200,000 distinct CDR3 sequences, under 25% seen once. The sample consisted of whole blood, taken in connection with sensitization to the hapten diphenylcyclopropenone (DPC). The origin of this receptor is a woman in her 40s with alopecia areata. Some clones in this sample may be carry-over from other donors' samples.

CDR3 nucleotide sequence: TGCGCCAGCAGCCCTGGACAGGGGGCTGGGGAGCAGTACTTC. As protein: CASSPGQGAGEQYF. The chain couples TRBV4-3 to TRBJ2-7; 11 bases are shared with TRBD1. The CDR3 runs to 14 residues. The V segment lost 4 bases and the J segment 7 bases; nucleotides outside the gene matches: 6. CDR1 is LGHNA, CDR2 YSLEER, per germline.